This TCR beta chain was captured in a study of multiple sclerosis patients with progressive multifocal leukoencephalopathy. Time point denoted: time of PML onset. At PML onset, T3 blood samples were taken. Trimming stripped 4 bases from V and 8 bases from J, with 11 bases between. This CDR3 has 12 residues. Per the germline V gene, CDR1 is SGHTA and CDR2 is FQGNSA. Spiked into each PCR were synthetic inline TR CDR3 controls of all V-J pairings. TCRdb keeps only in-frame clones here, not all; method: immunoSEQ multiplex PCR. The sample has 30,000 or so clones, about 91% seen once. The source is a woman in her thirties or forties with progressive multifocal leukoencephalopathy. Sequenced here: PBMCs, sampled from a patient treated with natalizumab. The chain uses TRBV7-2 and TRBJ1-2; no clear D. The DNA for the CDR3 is TGTGCCAGCAGCTCTGACCGACTGGGCTACACCTTC. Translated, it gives CASSSDRLGYTF. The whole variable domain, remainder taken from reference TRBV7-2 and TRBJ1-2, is GAGVSQSPSNKVTEKGKDVELRCDPISGHTALYWYRQSLGQGLEFLIYFQGNSAPDKSGLPSDRFSAERTGGSVSTLTIQRTQQEDSAVYLCASSSDRLGYTFGSGTRLTVV.